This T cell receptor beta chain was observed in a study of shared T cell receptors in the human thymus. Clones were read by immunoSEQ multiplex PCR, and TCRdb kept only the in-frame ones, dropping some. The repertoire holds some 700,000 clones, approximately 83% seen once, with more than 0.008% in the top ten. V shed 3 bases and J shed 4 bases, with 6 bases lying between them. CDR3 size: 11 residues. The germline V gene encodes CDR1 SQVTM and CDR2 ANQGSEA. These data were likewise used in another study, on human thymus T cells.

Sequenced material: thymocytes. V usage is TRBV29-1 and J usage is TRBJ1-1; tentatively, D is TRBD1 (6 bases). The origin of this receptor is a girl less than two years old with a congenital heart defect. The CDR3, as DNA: TGCAGCGTTGAGACAGGCACTGAAGCTTTCTTT. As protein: CSVETGTEAFF.